This T cell receptor beta chain derives from a study of early T cells in non-severe SARS-CoV-2 infection. For the study at large: Whole-blood bulk RNA, unsorted, was sequenced, and chains were unpaired.

Unique molecular identifiers were affixed to single, distinct cDNA molecules. TCRdb redid the calling of the 5' RACE reads with MiXCR, one entry per CDR3 protein. The sample contains approximately 76,000 distinct CDR3 sequences, about an eighth of which appear only once. This receptor was identified in an adult who was a healthcare worker with PCR-confirmed SARS-CoV-2 infection or an uninfected control (not recorded which). Sequencing used whole blood.

The CDR3 coding sequence is TGTGCCAGCAGTTACTCGAGGGGTGACGGGGAGCTGTTTTTT. It specifies CASSYSRGDGELFF. The genes are TRBV6-5 and TRBJ2-2; D may correspond to TRBD1 or TRBD2 (5 bases each). The V end lost 0 bases, the J end lost 7 bases, and 9 bases lay between the germline ends. Germline CDR1 MNHEY, CDR2 SVGAGI. The CDR3 covers 14 residues.